This T cell receptor (beta chain) appears in the sequencing data of a study of CD8+ T cells in alopecia areata. Across the study: Each day, treated patients took oral tofacitinib twice, at 5 to 10 mg per dose. Study findings and constraints: The study also sequences resident alphabeta T cells of normal skin in scalp samples. Unlike in mice, where it was clearer, TCR sharing across patients was less clear, possibly HLA-related. Tofacitinib significantly lowered scalp clonality and expanded CD8+ clones among the top 100.

This CDR3 has 17 residues. Trimming shortened V by 2 bases and J by 4 bases, and 17 bases separated the two germline ends. Germline values: CDR1 SGHAT, CDR2 FQNNGV. RNA extraction was followed by reverse transcription into cDNA, which acted as the sequencing template. Libraries were prepared by immunoSEQ multiplex PCR; TCRdb keeps only in-frame clonotypes and omits some of them. This sample has fewer than 250,000 clones; approximately 60% occur once, and the top ten carry roughly 0.71%. Turning to this clone: Its specificity is unknown.

As for treatment: oral pan-JAK inhibitor, 5-10 mg twice daily. This receptor was identified in a human donor with alopecia areata. Material: CD4+ T cells sorted from blood, obtained at week 4, from a patient treated with tofacitinib. This sequence joins TRBV11-2 and TRBJ2-2, with D perhaps TRBD1 (5 bases). This CDR3 reads CASSLLLQGFGTGELFF. The CDR3 bases are TGTGCCAGCAGCTTACTGCTTCAGGGATTCGGCACCGGGGAGCTGTTTTTT.